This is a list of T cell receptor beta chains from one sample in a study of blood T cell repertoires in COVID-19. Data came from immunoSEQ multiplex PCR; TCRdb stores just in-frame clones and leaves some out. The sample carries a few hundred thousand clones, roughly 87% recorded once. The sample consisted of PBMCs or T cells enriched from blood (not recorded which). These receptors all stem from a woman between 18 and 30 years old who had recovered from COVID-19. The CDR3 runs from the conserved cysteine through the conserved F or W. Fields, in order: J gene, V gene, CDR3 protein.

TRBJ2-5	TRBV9	CASSVALRREETQYF
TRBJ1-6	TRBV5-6	CASSPGTGDNNSPLHF
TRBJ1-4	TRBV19	CASSGGTLTTNEKLFF
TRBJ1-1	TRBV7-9	CASSSGGSEAFF
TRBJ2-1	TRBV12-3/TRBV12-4	CASSFRRNEQFF
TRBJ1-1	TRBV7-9	CASSLGAGSEAFF
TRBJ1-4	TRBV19	CASSIGGQGNEKLFF
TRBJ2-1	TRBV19	CASQATSGAYNEQFF
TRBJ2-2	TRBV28	CASSPHRGRTGELFF
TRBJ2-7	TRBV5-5	CASSSVAGLTYEQYF
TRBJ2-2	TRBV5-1	CASSLAVDRGTGELFF
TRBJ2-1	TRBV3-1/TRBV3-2	CASSQVGHATYNEQFF
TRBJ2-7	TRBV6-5	CASGKGTGTGEQYF
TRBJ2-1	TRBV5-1	CASRPTSGLAGVNEQFF
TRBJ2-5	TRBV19	CASSIGGTRQETQYF
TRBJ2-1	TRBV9	CASSVSGDEQFF
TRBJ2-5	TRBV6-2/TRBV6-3	CASSYDRGQETQYF
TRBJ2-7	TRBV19	CASSRERGYEQYF
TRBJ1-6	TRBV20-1	CSASFGEVWNSPLHF
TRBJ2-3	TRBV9	CASSANPTGTGGGDTQYF
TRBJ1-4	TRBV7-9	CASSLATGGKLFF
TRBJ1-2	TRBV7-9	CASSSGGTSNYGYTF
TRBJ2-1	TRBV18	CASSPSGGGDSYNEQFF
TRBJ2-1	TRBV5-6	CASSRRPAASYNEQFF
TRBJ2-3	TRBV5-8	CASSLVGQNTDTQYF
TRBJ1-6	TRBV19	CASSSVYNSPLHF
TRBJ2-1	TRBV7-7	CASSLHLAGAGNEQFF
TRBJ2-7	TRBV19	CASRDRGRDEQYF
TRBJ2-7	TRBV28	CASSTEPLSSGRACEQYF
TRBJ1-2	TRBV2	CASSEGWGEHYTF
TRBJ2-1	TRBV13	CASSSRTSGRWDEQFF
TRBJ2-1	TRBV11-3	CASSLQGWYNEQFF
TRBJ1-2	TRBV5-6	CASSSGQIYGYTF